Each of the 12 T cell receptor beta chains below was sequenced from the same sample in a study of blood T cells in healthy people across ages (dated by TCRdb to between 2014 and 2016). The library was prepared using 5' RACE. TCRdb lists the instrument as Illumina HiSeq 2500. A second PCR of about 6 to 11 cycles was performed with a sample-barcoded 5' primer and a J-beta primer mix. TCRdb trimmed public reads at Q25 via fastp, called clones via MiXCR and kept in-frame beta chains. Rows with a matching CDR3 protein are joined into one entry that keeps the most common DNA and genes. Present in this sample are about 700,000 distinct CDR3 sequences, approximately 31% of which were seen just once. Approximately 15% of the sample is held by the ten biggest clonotypes. Sequenced input: blood. The receptors stem from a woman older than 75 in good health. Donor details come from another sample of the same person, matched by shared clones.

Details on this clonotype: Since no conserved phenylalanine or tryptophan closes the CDR3, a read error is the likely cause. The gene calls are TRBV3-1 and TRBJ2-4, with D tentatively TRBD1 (5 bases). The J call may be wrong; the DNA end is better matched by TRBJ2-7. The CDR3 contains 13 residues. Germline assignment: CDR1 LGHDT and CDR2 YNNKEL (reference sequence). The CDR3 reads CASSRGGAYEQYC. Here the CDR3 DNA reads TGTGCCAGCAGCCGGGGCGGAGCCTACGAGCAGTACTGC.

Concerning this clonotype: A clone one base away is much larger, so this may be a read error. The chain is built from TRBV15 and TRBJ2-7, with TRBD2 matching 7 bases. The DNA end is a closer match to TRBJ2-4, so the J assignment may be wrong. Germline assignment: CDR1 LNHNV and CDR2 YYDKDF (reference sequence). The CDR3 spans 16 residues. CDR3 sequence (DNA): TGTGCCACCAGCGGGGGGGTCCTGAGCACCACTAGCATTCAGTACTTC. Amino acids: CATSGGVLSTTSIQYF.

This clonotype was observed at least ten times. The CDR3 bases are TGCAGTGCCCATGCGACTAGCGGGGAAGAGACCCAGTACTTC. Translated: CSAHATSGEETQYF. The chain is built from TRBV20-1 and TRBJ2-5; TRBD2 agrees at 11 bases. This CDR3 has 14 amino acids. V shed 6 bases and J 3 bases; nucleotides not matched to a gene: 6. Germline V CDR1 and CDR2: DFQATT, SNEGSKA (reference sequence).

J is TRBJ1-2 and V is TRBV3-1; the match to TRBD1 covers 7 bases. J was trimmed by 8 bases and V by 3 bases; bases with no gene match: 15. The CDR3 is made up of 16 amino acids. Germline CDR1 is LGHDT and CDR2 is YNNKEL (reference sequence). Written as DNA, the CDR3 is TGTGCCAGCAGCCATGATGAGAGGGGGCGCGATCGGGGCTACACCTTC. This codes for CASSHDERGRDRGYTF.

This clonotype was found many times. The rearrangement links TRBV12-3 or TRBV12-4 to TRBJ2-3; D gene unclear. CDR3 length: 15 residues. The V end was cut by 1 base, the J end by 0 bases, with 8 bases between. This CDR3 reads CASSLVSASTDTQYF. CDR3 nucleotide sequence: TGTGCCAGCAGTTTAGTGTCCGCTAGCACAGATACGCAGTATTTT.

Comments on this clonotype: One end of the junction varies from germline; a read error may be responsible. The rearrangement links TRBV7-3 to TRBJ2-1, with 9 bases identical to TRBD2. The last part of the DNA fits TRBJ2-7 better; the J call may be wrong. CDR1 and CDR2 from the germline V gene are SGHTA and FQGTGA. The CDR3 runs 15 residues. The CDR3 region is CTSSFSQAGGNEQYF. The CDR3 region has the DNA TGTACCAGCAGCTTTTCCCAAGCGGGAGGAAATGAGCAGTACTTC.

On this clonotype: This sequence may be a read error, since a much larger clone differs from it by one base. The V gene is TRBV20-1, the J gene TRBJ2-5; D is possibly TRBD1 or TRBD2 (5 bases each). The CDR3 loop spans 11 amino acids. Trimming left V 0 bases short and J 9 bases short, with 8 bases between. The germline gives CDR1 DFQATT, CDR2 SNEGSKA (reference sequence). Written as DNA, the CDR3 is TGCAGTGCTAGAGAGACGGGGCCCCAGTACTTC. This gives the protein CSARETGPQYF.

This clonotype appeared many times. The V gene is TRBV20-1, the J gene TRBJ1-5, with 7 bases lining up with TRBD1. Germline-derived CDR1 and CDR2 are DFQATT and SNEGSKA (reference sequence). V shed 2 bases, J shed 4 bases, and the junction held 8 bases outside the gene matches. The CDR3 has 15 amino acids. CDR3 residues: CSARRQGVRNQPQHF. In nucleotides, the CDR3 is TGCAGTGCTAGACGCCAGGGGGTTCGGAATCAGCCCCAGCATTTT.

The CDR3 region is CSARGYVAETQYF. In DNA, the CDR3 is TGCAGTGCTAGAGGATATGTGGCGGAGACCCAGTACTTC. The V call is TRBV20-1, the J call TRBJ2-7; D ambiguous. The J call is in doubt because the DNA end fits TRBJ2-5 better. The length of the CDR3 is 13 residues. CDR1 and CDR2 (germline): DFQATT, SNEGSKA (reference sequence).

In this sample, this clonotype turned up many times. V and J are TRBV11-3 and TRBJ2-5; D ambiguous. Germline CDR1 SGHNT, CDR2 YENEEA. This CDR3 comprises 13 residues. V gave up 1 base and J gave up 5 bases, with 8 bases separating them. CDR3 sequence (DNA): TGTGCCAGCAGCTTAGGGGCGAGGGAGACCCAGTACTTC. Amino acids: CASSLGARETQYF.

A note on this clonotype: At one boundary the junction diverges from the germline segment, which might be a read error. In DNA form, the CDR3 reads TGCGCCGGCAGCCAAGATCGACTAGCGGGAATTCAGGGCAATGAGCAGTTCTTC. Protein: CAGSQDRLAGIQGNEQFF. V is TRBV4-3 and J is TRBJ2-1; 11 positions match TRBD2. Germline CDR1 is LGHNA and CDR2 is YSLEER. This CDR3 spans 18 amino acids.

In this sample, this clonotype turned up a few times. A much more abundant neighbour one base away suggests this may be a read error. The chain couples TRBV29-1 to TRBJ2-1; tentatively, D is TRBD1 (6 bases). Germline-derived CDR1 and CDR2 are SQVTM and ANQGSEA. The CDR3 loop spans 13 amino acids. Trimming removed 4 bases from V and 0 bases from J, with 7 bases in between. CDR3 in amino acids: CSVGGGSYNEQFF. CDR3 bases: TGCAGCGTTGGAGGGGGCTCCTACAATGAGCAGTTCTTC.